This T cell receptor (beta chain) is drawn from a study of blood T cell repertoires in COVID-19. Trimming left V 5 bases short and J 2 bases short, with 12 bases between. CDR1 MNHEY and CDR2 SVGEGT come from the germline V gene. There are 14 residues in the CDR3. Generated by immunoSEQ multiplex PCR, the TCRdb table keeps only in-frame clones and is missing some. The sample has more than 110,000 clones, almost 85% seen once. The source is a middle-aged man with acute or convalescent COVID-19. Sequencing used peripheral blood. V usage is TRBV6-2 or TRBV6-3 and J usage is TRBJ2-5; the D gene is possibly TRBD1 (5 bases). As DNA, the CDR3 is TGTGCCAGCAGTCGTCGACAGCTACAAGAGACCCAGTACTTC. Its translation: CASSRRQLQETQYF.